One and the same sample provided the 18 T cell receptor beta chains below, sequenced in a study of Graves' ophthalmopathy and Graves' hyperthyroidism. CDR3 regions of TCR beta were amplified from RNA transcripts. Second-round multiplex PCR followed a first-round RT-PCR using HTBI primers. Using its own MiXCR run on the multiplex PCR reads, TCRdb lists one record per CDR3 protein. Here the sample spans hundreds of thousands of distinct CDR3 sequences, about 38% being singletons. Sample: peripheral blood. The receptors derive from an adult man with Graves' ophthalmopathy.

This clonotype was picked up one time. The chain couples TRBV20-1 to TRBJ1-4; D is unresolved. V was shortened by 4 bases and J by 1 base, with 10 bases between the two germline ends. This CDR3 has 14 residues. Germline-derived CDR1 and CDR2 are DFQATT and SNEGSKA (reference sequence). The CDR3 reads CSATLVGTNEKLFF. The CDR3 DNA follows: TGCAGTGCTACCTTGGTAGGAACTAATGAAAAACTGTTTTTT.

This clonotype was found many times. The chain recombines TRBV6-5 with TRBJ2-7; a possible D gene is TRBD1 (5 bases). The CDR3 consists of 14 residues. Germline CDR1 reads MNHEY; CDR2 reads SVGAGI. V dropped 6 bases and J dropped 2 bases, with 14 bases sitting between them. The CDR3 sequence: CASRREATAYEQYF. The CDR3 DNA reads as TGTGCCAGCAGGCGTGAAGCGACAGCCTACGAGCAGTACTTC.

The CDR3 here is CATSSLGQGDSPLHF. The CDR3 DNA is TGTGCCACCAGCAGCTTGGGACAGGGTGATTCACCCCTCCACTTT. V usage is TRBV15 and J usage is TRBJ1-6; TRBD1 matches 9 bases. CDR1 is LNHNV and CDR2 is YYDKDF in the germline V gene (reference sequence). With 3 bases clipped from V and 8 bases from J, the junction kept 5 bases outside the gene matches. The CDR3 is made up of 15 amino acids.

The chain has TRBV20-1 and TRBJ1-2, with D possibly matching TRBD1 (6 bases). Trimming pared 1 base from V and 1 base from J, leaving 16 bases between. The V gene's germline CDR1 is DFQATT and CDR2 SNEGSKA (reference sequence). CDR3 length: 16 amino acids. The CDR3 nucleotides read TGCAGTGCTAGAGTCCCCGGCAGGGGTCTTAACTATGGCTACACCTTC. Its protein product is CSARVPGRGLNYGYTF.

This clonotype was detected many times. The genes are TRBV5-1 and TRBJ2-7, with D possibly called TRBD1 or TRBD2 (5 bases each). With 1 base removed from V and 5 bases from J, the gap between germline ends came to 16 bases. This CDR3 spans 15 amino acids. Germline values: CDR1 SGHRS, CDR2 YFSETQ. CDR3 in DNA: TGCGCCAGCAGCTTGAACGGGGCGACGACAAACGAGCAGTACTTC. Translated: CASSLNGATTNEQYF.

A word on this clonotype: One junction end does not reproduce the germline sequence, and a read error may be involved. This chain connects TRBV2 to TRBJ1-2; TRBD1 aligns across 8 bases. This CDR3 comprises 13 residues. Germline V gene lookup returns CDR1 SNHLY and CDR2 FYNNEI. The DNA for the CDR3 is TGTGCCAGCAAGGAGCGGACAGGGACCGGCTGCACCTTC. Translation: CASKERTGTGCTF.

The J gene is TRBJ2-7, the V gene TRBV15; D gene unclear. The V and J ends lost 1 base and 6 bases respectively, with 4 bases between them. The germline V gene has CDR1 LNHNV and CDR2 YYDKDF (reference sequence). This CDR3 contains 11 residues. The CDR3 DNA reads as TGTGCCACCAGCAGAGGGGTCGAGCAGTACTTC. Amino acids: CATSRGVEQYF.

This clonotype has just a few counts. The chain is built from TRBV30 and TRBJ1-6, with 9 bases lining up with TRBD1. In germline, CDR1 is GTSNPN, CDR2 SVGIG (reference sequence). The CDR3 contains 14 residues. The ends lost 3 bases at V and 5 bases at J; junction bases unmatched: 2. The CDR3 region has the DNA TGTGCCTGGAGGGACAGGGGAGATAATTCACCCCTCCACTTT. Translated: CAWRDRGDNSPLHF.

This clonotype was seen a few times. This chain uses TRBV4-1 with TRBJ2-7; D is unresolved. This CDR3 is 14 amino acids long. V lost 1 base to trimming and J lost 2 bases, with 9 bases between them. The germline V gene has CDR1 MGHRA and CDR2 YSYEKL. CDR3 nucleotide sequence: TGCGCCAGCAGCCAAGCGGGCACGCCCTACGAGCAGTACTTC. Translated: CASSQAGTPYEQYF.

This clonotype came up a few times. The chain is built from TRBV18 and TRBJ2-5; 8 bases match TRBD1. The CDR3 is made up of 15 amino acids. V shed 3 bases and J 2 bases; nucleotides not matched to a gene: 5. CDR1 and CDR2 from the germline V gene are KGHSH and LQKENI. The CDR3, as DNA: TGTGCCAGCTCACCGAGCGACAGGGGTCAAGAGACCCAGTACTTC. It is translated as CASSPSDRGQETQYF.

This chain joins TRBV12-3 or TRBV12-4 and TRBJ2-5; D is perhaps TRBD1 or TRBD2 (5 bases each). The CDR3 is 14 amino acids. The ends were cut back, 4 bases at V and 1 base at J, with 10 bases in the middle. Here the CDR3 reads CASSSGTTQETQYF. DNA for the CDR3: TGTGCCAGCAGTTCTGGGACGACCCAAGAGACCCAGTACTTC.

The genes are TRBV7-9 and TRBJ1-5, with D unclear. V was clipped by 4 bases and J by 4 bases, with 11 bases between them. Germline CDR1 is SEHNR and CDR2 is FQNEAQ (reference sequence). This CDR3 has 14 amino acids. CDR3 residues: CASSSGWGNQPQHF. CDR3 DNA sequence: TGTGCCAGCAGCTCCGGTTGGGGAAATCAGCCCCAGCATTTT.

V usage is TRBV11-2 and J usage is TRBJ2-5; D perhaps matches TRBD2 (6 bases). With the DNA end fitting TRBJ2-7 better, the J assignment may be wrong. This CDR3 is built from 15 residues. CDR1 SGHAT and CDR2 FQNNGV come from the germline V gene. The CDR3 DNA is TGTGCCAGCAGCTTAGTAGCGGCCTACTCCTACGAGCAGTACTTC. It translates to CASSLVAAYSYEQYF.

There are many counts of this clonotype. V and J are TRBV7-2 and TRBJ2-7; possible D gene TRBD2, 5 bases. This CDR3 region has 16 residues. Trimming cost V 0 bases and J 2 bases, with 14 bases left between them. CDR1 is SGHTA, CDR2 FQGNSA, per germline. The CDR3 protein is CASSLAGLAATYEQYF. The CDR3 DNA sequence: TGTGCCAGCAGCTTAGCCGGGCTAGCAGCGACCTACGAGCAGTACTTC.

The table lists this clonotype with many counts. The chain is built from TRBV12-3 or TRBV12-4 and TRBJ2-6, with D possibly TRBD2 on 6 matching bases. V was trimmed by 5 bases and J by 1 base, leaving 9 bases between them. The CDR3 runs 15 residues. The DNA of the CDR3 is TGTGCCAGCAGTGGGCTAGCGTCTGGGGCCAACGTCCTGACTTTC. This encodes CASSGLASGANVLTF.

This clonotype was found a few times. The V call is TRBV5-8, the J call TRBJ1-2; D unresolved. CDR3 length: 15 amino acids. Trimming pared 0 bases from V and 4 bases from J, leaving 13 bases between. Germline lookup yields CDR1 SGHTS and CDR2 YDEGEE. CDR3: CASSLGVSGLYGYTF. For the CDR3, the DNA is TGTGCCAGCAGCTTGGGTGTTTCCGGACTCTATGGCTACACCTTC.

This clonotype was seen ten or more times. The chain couples TRBV7-3 to TRBJ1-1; the D gene is possibly TRBD1 (5 bases). The CDR3 is made up of 13 amino acids. In germline, CDR1 is SGHTA, CDR2 FQGTGA. V gave up 5 bases and J gave up 0 bases, with 7 bases separating them. CDR3 coding DNA: TGTGCCAGCAGCCCGGGACTGAACACTGAAGCTTTCTTT. Protein: CASSPGLNTEAFF.

The J gene is TRBJ1-1, the V gene TRBV6-2 or TRBV6-3; TRBD1 agrees at 7 bases. The CDR3 covers 14 residues. CDR1 is MNHEY and CDR2 is SVGEGT in the germline V gene. V lost 5 bases, J lost 5 bases, and 8 bases stayed unmatched. The CDR3 DNA follows: TGTGCCAGCAGTCCACAGGGGTCGAGGACTGAAGCTTTCTTT. Translated, it gives CASSPQGSRTEAFF.